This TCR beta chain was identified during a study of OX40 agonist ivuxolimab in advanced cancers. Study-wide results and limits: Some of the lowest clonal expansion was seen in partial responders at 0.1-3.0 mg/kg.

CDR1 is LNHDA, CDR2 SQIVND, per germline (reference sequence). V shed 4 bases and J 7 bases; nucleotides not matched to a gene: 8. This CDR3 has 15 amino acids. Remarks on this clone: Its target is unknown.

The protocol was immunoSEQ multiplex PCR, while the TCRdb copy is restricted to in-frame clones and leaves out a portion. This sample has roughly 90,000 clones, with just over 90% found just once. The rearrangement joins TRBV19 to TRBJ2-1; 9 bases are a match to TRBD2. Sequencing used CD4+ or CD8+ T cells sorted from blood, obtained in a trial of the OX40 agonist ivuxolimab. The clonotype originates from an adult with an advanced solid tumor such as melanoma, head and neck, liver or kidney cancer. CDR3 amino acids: CASSTSGTSFNEQFF. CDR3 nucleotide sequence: TGTGCCAGTAGTACATCCGGGACTAGCTTTAATGAGCAGTTCTTC. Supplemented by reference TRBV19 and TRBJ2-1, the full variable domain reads DGGITQSPKYLFRKEGQNVTLSCEQNLNHDAMYWYRQDPGQGLRLIYYSQIVNDFQKGDIAEGYSVSREKKESFPLTVTSAQKNPTAFYLCASSTSGTSFNEQFFGPGTRLTVL.